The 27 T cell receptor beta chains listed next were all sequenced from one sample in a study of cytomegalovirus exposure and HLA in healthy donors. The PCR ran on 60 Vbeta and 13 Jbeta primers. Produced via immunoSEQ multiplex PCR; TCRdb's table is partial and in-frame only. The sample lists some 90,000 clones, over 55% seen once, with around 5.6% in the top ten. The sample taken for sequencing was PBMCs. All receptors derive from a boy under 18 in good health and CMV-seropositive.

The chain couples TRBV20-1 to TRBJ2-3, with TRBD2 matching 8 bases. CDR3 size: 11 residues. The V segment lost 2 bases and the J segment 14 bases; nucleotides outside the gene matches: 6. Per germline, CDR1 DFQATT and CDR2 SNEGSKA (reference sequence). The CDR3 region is CSARPGLVRYF. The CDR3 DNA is TGCAGTGCTAGACCGGGACTAGTTCGGTATTTT.

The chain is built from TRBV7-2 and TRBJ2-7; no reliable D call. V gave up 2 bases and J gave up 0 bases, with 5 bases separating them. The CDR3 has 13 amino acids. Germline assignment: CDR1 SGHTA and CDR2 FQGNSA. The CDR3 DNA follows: TGTGCCAGCAGCTTAATCTACTCCTACGAGCAGTACTTC. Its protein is CASSLIYSYEQYF.

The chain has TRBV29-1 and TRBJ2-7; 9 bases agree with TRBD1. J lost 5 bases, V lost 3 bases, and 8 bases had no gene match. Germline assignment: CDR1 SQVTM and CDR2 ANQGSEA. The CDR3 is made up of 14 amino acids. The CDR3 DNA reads TGCAGCGTTGAGGGGGACAGGGACTCTAACGAGCAGTACTTC. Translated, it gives CSVEGDRDSNEQYF.

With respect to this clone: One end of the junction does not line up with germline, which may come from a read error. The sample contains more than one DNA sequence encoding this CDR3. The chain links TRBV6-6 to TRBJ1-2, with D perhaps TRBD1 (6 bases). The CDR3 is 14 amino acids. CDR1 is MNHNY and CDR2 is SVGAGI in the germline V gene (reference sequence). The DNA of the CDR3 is TGTGCTAGCAGTTACGGGGGCGGGGGCTATGGCTACACCTTC. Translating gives CASSYGGGGYGYTF.

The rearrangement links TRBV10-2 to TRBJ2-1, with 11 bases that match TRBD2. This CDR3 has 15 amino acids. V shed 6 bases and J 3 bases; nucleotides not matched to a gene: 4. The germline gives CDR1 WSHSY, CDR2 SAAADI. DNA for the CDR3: TGCGCCAGCAGGGTGACTAGCGGGAACTACAATGAGCAGTTCTTC. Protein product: CASRVTSGNYNEQFF.

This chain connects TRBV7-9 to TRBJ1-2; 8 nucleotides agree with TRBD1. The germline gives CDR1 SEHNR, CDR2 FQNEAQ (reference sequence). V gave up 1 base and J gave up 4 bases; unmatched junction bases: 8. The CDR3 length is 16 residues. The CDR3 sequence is CASSLDAGGSFYGYTF. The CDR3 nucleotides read TGTGCCAGCAGCTTAGATGCAGGGGGCAGTTTCTATGGCTACACCTTC.

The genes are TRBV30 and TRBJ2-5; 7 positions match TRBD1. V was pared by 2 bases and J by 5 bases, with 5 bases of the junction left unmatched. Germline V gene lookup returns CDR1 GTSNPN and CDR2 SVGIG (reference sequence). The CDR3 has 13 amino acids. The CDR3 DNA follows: TGTGCCTGGAGTCCGGGACAGTGGGAGACCCAGTACTTC. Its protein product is CAWSPGQWETQYF.

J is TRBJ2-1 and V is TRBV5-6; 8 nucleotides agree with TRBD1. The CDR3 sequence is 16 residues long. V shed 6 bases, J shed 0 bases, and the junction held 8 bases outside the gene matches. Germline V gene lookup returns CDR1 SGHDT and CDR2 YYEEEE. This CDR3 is CASTLRDRSSYNEQFF. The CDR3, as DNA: TGTGCCAGCACTCTCCGGGACAGGAGCTCCTACAATGAGCAGTTCTTC.

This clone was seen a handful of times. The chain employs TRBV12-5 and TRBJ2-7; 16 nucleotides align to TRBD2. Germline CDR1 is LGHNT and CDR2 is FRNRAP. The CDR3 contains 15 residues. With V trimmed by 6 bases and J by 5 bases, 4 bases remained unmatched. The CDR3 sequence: CASGGLAGGPHEQYF. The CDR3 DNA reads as TGTGCTAGTGGGGGACTAGCGGGAGGGCCCCACGAGCAGTACTTC.

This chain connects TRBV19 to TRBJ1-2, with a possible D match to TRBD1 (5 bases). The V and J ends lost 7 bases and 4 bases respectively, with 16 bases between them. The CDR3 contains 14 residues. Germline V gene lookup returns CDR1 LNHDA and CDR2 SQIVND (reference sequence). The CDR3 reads CASTRAGRFYGYTF. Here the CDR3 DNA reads TGTGCCAGTACCAGGGCAGGGCGGTTCTATGGCTACACCTTC.

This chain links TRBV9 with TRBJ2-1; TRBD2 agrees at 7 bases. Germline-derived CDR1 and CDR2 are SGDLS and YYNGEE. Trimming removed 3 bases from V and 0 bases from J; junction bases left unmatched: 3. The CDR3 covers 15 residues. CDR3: CASSERGDSYNEQFF. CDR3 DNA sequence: TGTGCCAGCAGCGAACGGGGGGACTCCTACAATGAGCAGTTCTTC. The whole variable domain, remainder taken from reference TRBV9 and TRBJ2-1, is DSGVTQTPKHLITATGQRVTLRCSPRSGDLSVYWYQQSLDQGLQFLIQYYNGEERAKGNILERFSAQQFPDLHSELNLSSLELGDSALYFCASSERGDSYNEQFFGPGTRLTVL.

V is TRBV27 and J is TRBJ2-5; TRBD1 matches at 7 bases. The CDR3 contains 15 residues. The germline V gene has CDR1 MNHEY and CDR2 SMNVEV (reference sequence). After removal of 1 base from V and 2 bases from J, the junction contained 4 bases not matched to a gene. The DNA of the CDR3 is TGTGCCAGCAGTTTATTTGGGACAGCTCAAGAGACCCAGTACTTC. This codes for CASSLFGTAQETQYF.

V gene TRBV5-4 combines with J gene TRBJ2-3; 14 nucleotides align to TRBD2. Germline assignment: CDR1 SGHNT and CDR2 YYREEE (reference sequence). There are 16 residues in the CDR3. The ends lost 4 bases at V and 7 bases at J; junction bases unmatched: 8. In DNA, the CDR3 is TGTGCCAGCAGCCGTGGACTAGCGGGGGGCCTCAATACGCAGTATTTT. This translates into CASSRGLAGGLNTQYF.

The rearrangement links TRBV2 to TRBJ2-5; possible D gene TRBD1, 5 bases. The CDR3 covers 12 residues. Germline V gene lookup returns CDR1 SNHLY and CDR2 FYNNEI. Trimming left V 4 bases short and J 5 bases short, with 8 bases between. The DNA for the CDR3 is TGTGCCAGCAGTGGGGGCCCCGAGACCCAGTACTTC. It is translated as CASSGGPETQYF.

In nucleotides, the CDR3 is TGTGCCAGTAGTACGACAGGGGACGGACAGCCCCAGCATTTT. Translated: CASSTTGDGQPQHF. This rearrangement joins TRBV19 to TRBJ1-5; 8 nucleotides line up with TRBD1. Per the germline V gene, CDR1 is LNHDA and CDR2 is SQIVND (reference sequence). This CDR3 has 14 amino acids. V was pared by 4 bases and J by 7 bases, with 6 bases of the junction left unmatched.

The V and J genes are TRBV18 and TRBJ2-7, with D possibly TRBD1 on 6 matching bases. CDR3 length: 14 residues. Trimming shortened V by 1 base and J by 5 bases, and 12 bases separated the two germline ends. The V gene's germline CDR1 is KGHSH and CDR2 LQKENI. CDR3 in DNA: TGTGCCAGCTCACCACGTATGGACAGCGACGAGCAGTACTTC. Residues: CASSPRMDSDEQYF.

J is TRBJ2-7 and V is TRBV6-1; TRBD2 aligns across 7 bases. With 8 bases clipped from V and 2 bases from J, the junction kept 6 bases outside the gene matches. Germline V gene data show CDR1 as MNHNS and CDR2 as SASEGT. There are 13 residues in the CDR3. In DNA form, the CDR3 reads TGTGCCAGCGCCAGGACTAGACCCTACGAGCAGTACTTC. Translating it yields CASARTRPYEQYF.

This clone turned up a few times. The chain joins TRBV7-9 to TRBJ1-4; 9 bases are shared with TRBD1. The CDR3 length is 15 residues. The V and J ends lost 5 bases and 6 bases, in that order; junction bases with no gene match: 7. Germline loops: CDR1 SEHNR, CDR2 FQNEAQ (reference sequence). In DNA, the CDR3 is TGTGCCAGCAGCCAAGACAGGGGGGGGTATGAAAAACTGTTTTTT. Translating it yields CASSQDRGGYEKLFF. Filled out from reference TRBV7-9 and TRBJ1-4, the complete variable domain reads DTGVSQNPRHKITKRGQNVTFRCDPISEHNRLYWYRQTLGQGPEFLTYFQNEAQLEKSRLLSDRFSAERPKGSFSTLEIQRTEQGDSAMYLCASSQDRGGYEKLFFGSGTQLSVL.

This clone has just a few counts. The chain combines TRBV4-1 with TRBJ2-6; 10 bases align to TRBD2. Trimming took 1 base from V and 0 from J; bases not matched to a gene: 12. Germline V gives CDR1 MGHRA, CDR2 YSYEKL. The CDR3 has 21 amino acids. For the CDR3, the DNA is TGCGCCAGCAGCCAAGGGGGTATACTAGCGGGGATGAGCTCTGGGGCCAACGTCCTGACTTTC. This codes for CASSQGGILAGMSSGANVLTF.

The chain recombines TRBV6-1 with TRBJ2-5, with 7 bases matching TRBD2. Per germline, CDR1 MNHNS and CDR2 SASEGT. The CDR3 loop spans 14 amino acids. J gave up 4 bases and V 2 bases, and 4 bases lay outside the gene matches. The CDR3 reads CASSETASGETQYF. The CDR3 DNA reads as TGTGCCAGCAGTGAAACGGCTAGCGGAGAGACCCAGTACTTC.

CDR3 sequence reads: CASSSGGSGNEQFF. Here the CDR3 DNA reads TGTGCCAGCAGTTCGGGGGGAAGCGGGAATGAGCAGTTCTTC. The chain uses TRBV6-5 and TRBJ2-1; 7 nucleotides agree with TRBD2. V trimming: 4 bases; J trimming: 7 bases; junction bases outside the gene matches: 7. Germline assignment: CDR1 MNHEY and CDR2 SVGAGI. CDR3 length: 14 residues.

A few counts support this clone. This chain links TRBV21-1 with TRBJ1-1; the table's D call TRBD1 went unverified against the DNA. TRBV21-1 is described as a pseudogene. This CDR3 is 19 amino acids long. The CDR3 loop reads CASSKEARQGNECYTEAFF. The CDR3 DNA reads TGTGCCAGCAGCAAAGAAGCCCGACAGGGAAACGAATGTTACACTGAAGCTTTCTTT.

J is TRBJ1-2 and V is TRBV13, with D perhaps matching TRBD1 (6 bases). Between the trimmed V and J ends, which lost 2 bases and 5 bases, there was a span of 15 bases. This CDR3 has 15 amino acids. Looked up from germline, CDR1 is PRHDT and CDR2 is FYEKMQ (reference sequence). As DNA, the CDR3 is TGTGCCAGCAGCTTAAAGGGGGACGGAAGATATGGCTACACCTTC. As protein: CASSLKGDGRYGYTF.

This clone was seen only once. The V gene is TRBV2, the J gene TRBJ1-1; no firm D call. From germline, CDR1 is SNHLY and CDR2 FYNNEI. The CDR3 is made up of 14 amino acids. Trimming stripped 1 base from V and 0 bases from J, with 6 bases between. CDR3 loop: CASSEGRMNTEAFF. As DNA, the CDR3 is TGTGCCAGCAGTGAAGGGAGGATGAACACTGAAGCTTTCTTT.

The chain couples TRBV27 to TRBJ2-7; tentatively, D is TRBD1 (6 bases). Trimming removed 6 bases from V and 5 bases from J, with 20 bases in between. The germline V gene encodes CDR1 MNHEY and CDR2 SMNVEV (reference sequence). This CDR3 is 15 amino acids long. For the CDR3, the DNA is TGTGCCAGCAGCCCGACAGGATGGTCTCGGGACGAGCAGTACTTC. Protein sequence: CASSPTGWSRDEQYF.

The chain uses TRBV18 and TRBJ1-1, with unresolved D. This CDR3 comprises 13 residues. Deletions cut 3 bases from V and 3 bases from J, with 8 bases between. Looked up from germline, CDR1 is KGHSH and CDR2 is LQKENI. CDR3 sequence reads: CASSPRGYTEAFF. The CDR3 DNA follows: TGTGCCAGCTCACCCCGGGGTTACACTGAAGCTTTCTTT.

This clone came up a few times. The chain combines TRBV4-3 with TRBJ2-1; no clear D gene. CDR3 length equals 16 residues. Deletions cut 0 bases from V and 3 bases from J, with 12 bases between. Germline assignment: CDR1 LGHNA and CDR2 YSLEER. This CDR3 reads CASSQDISSFYNEQFF. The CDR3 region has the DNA TGCGCCAGCAGCCAAGATATATCCAGTTTCTACAATGAGCAGTTCTTC.